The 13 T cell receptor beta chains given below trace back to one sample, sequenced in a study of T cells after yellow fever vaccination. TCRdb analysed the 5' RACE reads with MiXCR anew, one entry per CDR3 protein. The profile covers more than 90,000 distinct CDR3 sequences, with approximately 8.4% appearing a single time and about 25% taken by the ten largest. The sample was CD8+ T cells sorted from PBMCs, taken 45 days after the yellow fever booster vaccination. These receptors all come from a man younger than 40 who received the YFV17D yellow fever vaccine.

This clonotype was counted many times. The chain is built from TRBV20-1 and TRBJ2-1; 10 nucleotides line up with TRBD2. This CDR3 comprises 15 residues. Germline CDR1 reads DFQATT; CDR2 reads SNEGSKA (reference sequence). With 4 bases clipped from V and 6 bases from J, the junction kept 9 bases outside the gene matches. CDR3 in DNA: TGCAGTGCTACGGCGACTAGCGGGCTGTTCAATGAGCAGTTCTTC. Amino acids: CSATATSGLFNEQFF.

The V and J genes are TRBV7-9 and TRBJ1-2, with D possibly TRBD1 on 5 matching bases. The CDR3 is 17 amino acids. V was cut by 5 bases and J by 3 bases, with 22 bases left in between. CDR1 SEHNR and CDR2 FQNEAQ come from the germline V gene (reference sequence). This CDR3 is CASSPDIHFRPYYGYTF. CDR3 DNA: TGTGCCAGCAGCCCGGACATCCACTTTAGACCTTACTATGGCTACACCTTC.

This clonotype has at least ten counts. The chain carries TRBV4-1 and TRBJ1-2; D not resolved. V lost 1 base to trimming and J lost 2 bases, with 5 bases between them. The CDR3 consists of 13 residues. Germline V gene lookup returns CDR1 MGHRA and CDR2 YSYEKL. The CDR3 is CASSQVVNYGYTF. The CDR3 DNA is TGCGCCAGCAGCCAAGTCGTGAACTATGGCTACACCTTC.

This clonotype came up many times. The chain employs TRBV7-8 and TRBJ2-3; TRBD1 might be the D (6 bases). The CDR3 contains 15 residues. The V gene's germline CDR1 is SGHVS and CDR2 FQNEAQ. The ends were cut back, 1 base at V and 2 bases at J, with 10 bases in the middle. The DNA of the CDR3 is TGTGCCAGCAGCTTAGGTCAGGGGACCACAGATACGCAGTATTTT. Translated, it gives CASSLGQGTTDTQYF.

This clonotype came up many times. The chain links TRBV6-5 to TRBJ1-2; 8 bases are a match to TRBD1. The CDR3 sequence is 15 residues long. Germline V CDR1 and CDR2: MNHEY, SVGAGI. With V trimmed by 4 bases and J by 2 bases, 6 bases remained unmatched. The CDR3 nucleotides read TGTGCCAGCAGTTTTGGGACAGGCTTGAACTATGGCTACACCTTC. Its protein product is CASSFGTGLNYGYTF.

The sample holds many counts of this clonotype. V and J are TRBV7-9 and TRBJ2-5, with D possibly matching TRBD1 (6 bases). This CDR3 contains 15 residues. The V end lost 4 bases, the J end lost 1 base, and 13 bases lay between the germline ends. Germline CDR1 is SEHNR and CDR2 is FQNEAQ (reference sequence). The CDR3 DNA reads TGTGCCAGCAGCTCACTCCGGGACACCCAAGAGACCCAGTACTTC. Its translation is CASSSLRDTQETQYF.

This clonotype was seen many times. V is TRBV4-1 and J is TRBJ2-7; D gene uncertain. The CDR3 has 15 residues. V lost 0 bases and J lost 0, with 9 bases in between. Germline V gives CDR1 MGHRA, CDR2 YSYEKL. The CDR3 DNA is TGCGCCAGCAGCCAAGACTTCCACCCCTCCTACGAGCAGTACTTC. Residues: CASSQDFHPSYEQYF.

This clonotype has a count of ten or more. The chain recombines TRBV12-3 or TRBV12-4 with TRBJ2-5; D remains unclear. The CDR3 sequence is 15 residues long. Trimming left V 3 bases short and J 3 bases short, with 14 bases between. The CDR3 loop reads CASSFIPSQEETQYF. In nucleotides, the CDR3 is TGTGCCAGCAGTTTTATCCCCTCGCAGGAAGAGACCCAGTACTTC.

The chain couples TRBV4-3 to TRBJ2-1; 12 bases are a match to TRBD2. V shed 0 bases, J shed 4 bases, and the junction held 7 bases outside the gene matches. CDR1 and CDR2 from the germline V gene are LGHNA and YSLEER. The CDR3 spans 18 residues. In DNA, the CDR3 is TGCGCCAGCAGCCAAGAAGACGGACTAGCGGGAAAGTACAATGAGCAGTTCTTC. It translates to CASSQEDGLAGKYNEQFF.

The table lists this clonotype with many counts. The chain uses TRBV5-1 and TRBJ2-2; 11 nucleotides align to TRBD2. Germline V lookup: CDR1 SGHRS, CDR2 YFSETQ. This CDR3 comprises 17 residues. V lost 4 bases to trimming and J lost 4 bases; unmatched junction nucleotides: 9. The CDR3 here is CASSKKLAGDPTGELFF. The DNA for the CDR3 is TGCGCCAGCAGCAAGAAACTAGCGGGAGATCCCACCGGGGAGCTGTTTTTT.

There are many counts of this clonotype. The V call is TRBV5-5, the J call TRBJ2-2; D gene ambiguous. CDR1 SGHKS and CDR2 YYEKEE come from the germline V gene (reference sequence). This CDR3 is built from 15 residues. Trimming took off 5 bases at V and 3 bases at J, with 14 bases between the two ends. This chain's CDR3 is CASSPELGYTGELFF. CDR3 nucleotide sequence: TGTGCCAGCAGTCCCGAGCTTGGGTACACCGGGGAGCTGTTTTTT.

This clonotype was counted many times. In nucleotides, the CDR3 is TGTGCCAGCAGTGAACGGGGGCCATCCTACAATGAGCAGTTCTTC. Encoded protein: CASSERGPSYNEQFF. The chain uses TRBV2 and TRBJ2-1; D might be TRBD1 or TRBD2, each matching 6 bases. The germline V gene encodes CDR1 SNHLY and CDR2 FYNNEI. Trimming stripped 2 bases from V and 1 base from J, with 9 bases between. This CDR3 region has 15 residues.

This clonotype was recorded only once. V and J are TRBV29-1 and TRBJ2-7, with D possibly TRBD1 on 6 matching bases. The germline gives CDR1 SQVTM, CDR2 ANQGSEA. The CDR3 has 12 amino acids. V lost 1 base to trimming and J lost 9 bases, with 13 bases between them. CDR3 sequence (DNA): TGCAGCGTTGAAGCCACAGGGATGGCGCAGTACTTC. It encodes CSVEATGMAQYF.